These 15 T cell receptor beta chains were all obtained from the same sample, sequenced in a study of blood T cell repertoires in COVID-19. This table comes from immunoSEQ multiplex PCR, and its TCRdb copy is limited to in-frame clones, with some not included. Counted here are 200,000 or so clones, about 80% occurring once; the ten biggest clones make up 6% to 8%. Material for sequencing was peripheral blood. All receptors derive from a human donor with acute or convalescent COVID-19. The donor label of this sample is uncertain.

The CDR3 loop is CASSRTGTGGSSGANVLTF. Written as DNA, the CDR3 is TGTGCCAGTAGTAGAACCGGGACAGGGGGTAGCTCTGGGGCCAACGTCCTGACTTTC. The chain uses TRBV19 and TRBJ2-6; TRBD1 matches at 11 bases. The germline V gene has CDR1 LNHDA and CDR2 SQIVND (reference sequence). The junction had 8 bases not matched to a gene; V was cut back by 4 bases and J by 0 bases. This CDR3 region has 19 residues.

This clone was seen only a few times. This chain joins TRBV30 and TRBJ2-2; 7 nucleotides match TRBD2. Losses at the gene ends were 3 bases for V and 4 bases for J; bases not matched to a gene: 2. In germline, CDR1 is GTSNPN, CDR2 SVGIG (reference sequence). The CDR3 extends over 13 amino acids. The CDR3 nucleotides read TGTGCCTGGAGCAGGACTAGCACCGGGGAGCTGTTTTTT. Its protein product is CAWSRTSTGELFF.

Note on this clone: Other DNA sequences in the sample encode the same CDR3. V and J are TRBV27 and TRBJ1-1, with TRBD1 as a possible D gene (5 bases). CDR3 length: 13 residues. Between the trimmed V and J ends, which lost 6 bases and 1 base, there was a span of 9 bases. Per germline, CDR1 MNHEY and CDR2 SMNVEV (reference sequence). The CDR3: CASSLQENTEAFF. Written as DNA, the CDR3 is TGTGCCAGCAGCTTACAGGAGAACACTGAAGCTTTCTTT.

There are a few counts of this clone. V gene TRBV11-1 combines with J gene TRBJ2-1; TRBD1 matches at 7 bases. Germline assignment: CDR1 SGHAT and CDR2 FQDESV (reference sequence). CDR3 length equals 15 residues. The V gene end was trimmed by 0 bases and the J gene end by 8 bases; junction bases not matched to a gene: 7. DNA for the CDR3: TGTGCCAGCAGCTTAGCCCAAGACAGGGTCCATGAGCAGTTCTTC. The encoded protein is CASSLAQDRVHEQFF.

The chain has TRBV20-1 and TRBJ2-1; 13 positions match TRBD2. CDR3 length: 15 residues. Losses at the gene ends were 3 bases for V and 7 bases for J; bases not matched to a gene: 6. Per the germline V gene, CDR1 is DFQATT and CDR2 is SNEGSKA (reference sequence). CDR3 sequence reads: CSASSPTSGRNEQFF. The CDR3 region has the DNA TGCAGTGCTAGTTCCCCGACTAGCGGGAGGAATGAGCAGTTCTTC.

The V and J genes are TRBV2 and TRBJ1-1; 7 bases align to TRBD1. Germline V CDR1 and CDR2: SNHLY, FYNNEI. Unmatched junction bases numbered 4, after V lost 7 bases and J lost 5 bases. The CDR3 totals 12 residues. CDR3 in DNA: TGTGCCAGCATTACAGGGGATACTGAAGCTTTCTTT. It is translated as CASITGDTEAFF.

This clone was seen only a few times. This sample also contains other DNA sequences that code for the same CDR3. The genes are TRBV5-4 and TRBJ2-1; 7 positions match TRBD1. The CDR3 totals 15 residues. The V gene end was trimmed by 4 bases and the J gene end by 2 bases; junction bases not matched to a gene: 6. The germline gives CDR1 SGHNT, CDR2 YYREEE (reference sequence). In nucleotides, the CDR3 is TGTGCCAGCAGCCGGACAGGTTCTACCTACAATGAGCAGTTCTTC. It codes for CASSRTGSTYNEQFF. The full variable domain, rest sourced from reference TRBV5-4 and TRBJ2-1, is ETGVTQSPTHLIKTRGQQVTLRCSSQSGHNTVSWYQQALGQGPQFIFQYYREEENGRGNFPPRFSGLQFPNYSSELNVNALELDDSALYLCASSRTGSTYNEQFFGPGTRLTVL.

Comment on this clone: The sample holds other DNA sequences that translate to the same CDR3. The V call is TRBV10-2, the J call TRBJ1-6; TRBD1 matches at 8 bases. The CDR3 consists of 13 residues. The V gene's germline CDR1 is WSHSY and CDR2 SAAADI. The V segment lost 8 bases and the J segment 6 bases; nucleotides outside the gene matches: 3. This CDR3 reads CASRDRGNSPLHF. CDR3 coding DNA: TGCGCCAGCCGCGACAGGGGTAATTCACCCCTCCACTTT.

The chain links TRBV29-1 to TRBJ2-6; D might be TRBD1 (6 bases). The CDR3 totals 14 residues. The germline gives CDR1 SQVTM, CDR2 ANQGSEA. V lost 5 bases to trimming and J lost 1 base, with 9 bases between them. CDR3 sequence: CSVWDISGANVLTF. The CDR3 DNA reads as TGCAGCGTTTGGGACATTTCTGGGGCCAACGTCCTGACTTTC.

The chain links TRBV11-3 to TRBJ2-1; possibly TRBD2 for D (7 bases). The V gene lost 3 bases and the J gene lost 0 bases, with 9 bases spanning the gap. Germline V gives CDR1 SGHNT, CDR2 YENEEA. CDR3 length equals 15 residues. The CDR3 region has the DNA TGTGCCAGCAGCTTTGGGGGGGCCTCCTACAATGAGCAGTTCTTC. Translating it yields CASSFGGASYNEQFF.

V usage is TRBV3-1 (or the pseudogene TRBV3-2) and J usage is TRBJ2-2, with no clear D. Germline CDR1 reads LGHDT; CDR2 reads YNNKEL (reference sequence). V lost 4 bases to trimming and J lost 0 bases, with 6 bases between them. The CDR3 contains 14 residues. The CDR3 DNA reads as TGTGCCAGCAGCCCAGGCCCGAACACCGGGGAGCTGTTTTTT. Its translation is CASSPGPNTGELFF.

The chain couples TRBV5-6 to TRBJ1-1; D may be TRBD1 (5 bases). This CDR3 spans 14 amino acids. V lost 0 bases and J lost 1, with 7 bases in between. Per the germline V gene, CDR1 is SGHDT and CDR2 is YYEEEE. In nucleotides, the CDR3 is TGTGCCAGCAGCTTGGCCCAGGGGAACACTGAAGCTTTCTTT. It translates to CASSLAQGNTEAFF.

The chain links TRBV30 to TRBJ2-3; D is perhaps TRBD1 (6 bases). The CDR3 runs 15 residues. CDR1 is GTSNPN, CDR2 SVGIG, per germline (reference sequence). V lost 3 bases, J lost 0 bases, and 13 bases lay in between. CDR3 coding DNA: TGTGCCTGGAGCAACATCGGACAGAGCACAGATACGCAGTATTTT. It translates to CAWSNIGQSTDTQYF.

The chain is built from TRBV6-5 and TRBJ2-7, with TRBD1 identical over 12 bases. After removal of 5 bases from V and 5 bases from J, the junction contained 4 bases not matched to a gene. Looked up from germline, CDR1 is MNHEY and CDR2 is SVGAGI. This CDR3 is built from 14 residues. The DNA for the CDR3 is TGTGCCAGCAGTCGGGACAGGGGGCACCACGAGCAGTACTTC. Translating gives CASSRDRGHHEQYF.

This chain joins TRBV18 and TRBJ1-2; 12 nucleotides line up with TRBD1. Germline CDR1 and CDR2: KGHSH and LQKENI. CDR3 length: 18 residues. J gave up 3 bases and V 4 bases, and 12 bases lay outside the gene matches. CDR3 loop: CASSRTGTGGAWDYGYTF. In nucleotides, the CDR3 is TGTGCCAGCTCACGCACCGGGACAGGGGGCGCCTGGGACTATGGCTACACCTTC. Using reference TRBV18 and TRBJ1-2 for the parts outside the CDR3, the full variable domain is NAGVMQNPRHLVRRRGQEARLRCSPMKGHSHVYWYRQLPEEGLKFMVYLQKENIIDESGMPKERFSAEFPKEGPSILRIQQVVRGDSAAYFCASSRTGTGGAWDYGYTFGSGTRLTVV.